The rows below give T cell receptor beta chains drawn from one sample of a study of early T cells in non-severe SARS-CoV-2 infection. A single record per CDR3 protein comes from TCRdb applying MiXCR to the 5' RACE reads. The repertoire holds 26,000 or so distinct CDR3 sequences, with approximately 5.1% as singletons. Sequenced material: whole blood. These receptors came from an adult who was a healthcare worker with PCR-confirmed SARS-CoV-2 infection or an uninfected control (not recorded which). Each CDR3 is given with its conserved first and last residue. The D gene is left open where the match is weak. Some rows have no size entry. The others give once, few or many, or a class for an expanded clone.

cdr3_aa | cdr3_nt | cdr3_length | j_call | v_call | clone_size | d_call
CASSPGSRWGEKLFF | TGTGCCAGCAGTCCCGGTTCACGCTGGGGAGAAAAACTGTTTTTT | 15 | TRBJ1-4 | TRBV11-2 | once | .
CASSRDRAEQPQHF | TGTGCCAGCAGCCGGGACAGGGCGGAACAGCCCCAGCATTTT | 14 | TRBJ1-5 | TRBV5-4 | many | TRBD1
CSARLTSADWNIQYF | TGCAGTGCTAGGTTGACTAGCGCGGATTGGAACATTCAGTACTTC | 15 | TRBJ2-4 | TRBV20-1 | many | TRBD2
CASSLRGYTEAFF | TGTGCCAGCAGCTTGAGGGGATACACTGAAGCTTTCTTT | 13 | TRBJ1-1 | TRBV7-2 | many | .
CASSLVPVARPQHF | TGTGCTAGCAGCTTAGTCCCGGTTGCAAGGCCCCAGCATTTT | 14 | TRBJ1-5 | TRBV7-7 | many | .
CSAPLSGGNTGELFF | TGCAGTGCCCCCCTAAGCGGGGGTAACACCGGGGAGCTGTTTTTT | 15 | TRBJ2-2 | TRBV20-1 | . | TRBD2
CSVDGQGAQEGQYF | TGCAGCGTTGACGGACAGGGGGCCCAAGAAGGGCAGTACTTC | 14 | TRBJ2-7 | TRBV29-1 | few | TRBD1
CATEGYTF | TGTGCCACGGAAGGCTACACCTTC | 8 | TRBJ1-2 | TRBV12-3/TRBV12-4 | many | .
CASRRTPNYGYTF | TGTGCCAGCAGAAGGACGCCCAACTATGGCTACACCTTC | 13 | TRBJ1-2 | TRBV2 | many | .
CASSLGQTYNEQFF | TGTGCCAGCAGCTTAGGACAGACCTACAATGAGCAGTTCTTC | 14 | TRBJ2-1 | TRBV7-9 | few | .
CASSLTDNQPQHF | TGTGCCAGCTCACTTACGGACAATCAGCCCCAGCATTTT | 13 | TRBJ1-5 | TRBV18 | many | .
CASSGRQPNQPQHF | TGTGCCAGTAGCGGGAGACAGCCAAATCAGCCCCAGCATTTT | 14 | TRBJ1-5 | TRBV5-4 | many | .
CAWTPGQLFGQYF | TGTGCCTGGACTCCGGGACAGCTCTTCGGGCAGTACTTC | 13 | TRBJ2-7 | TRBV30 | few | TRBD1
CASRSLAGGPHEQFF | TGTGCCAGCCGGAGTCTGGCGGGGGGGCCGCATGAGCAGTTCTTC | 15 | TRBJ2-1 | TRBV7-8 | many | TRBD2
CASSLGTSTYNEQFF | TGTGCCAGCAGCTTAGGGACAAGCACCTACAATGAGCAGTTCTTC | 15 | TRBJ2-1 | TRBV7-8 | . | .
CASSGQPGHWAEAFF | TGTGCCAGCAGCGGACAGCCGGGACACTGGGCTGAAGCTTTCTTT | 15 | TRBJ1-1 | TRBV9 | . | .
CASSLQGWNSPLHF | TGTGCCAGCAGCTTACAGGGGTGGAATTCACCCCTCCACTTT | 14 | TRBJ1-6 | TRBV7-8 | many | .
CASSLGIGARITGELFF | TGCGCCAGCAGCTTGGGTATAGGGGCGAGGATCACCGGGGAGCTGTTTTTT | 17 | TRBJ2-2 | TRBV5-1 | once | .
CASSDRDGNTGELFF | TGTGCCAGCAGTGACCGGGACGGCAACACCGGGGAGCTGTTTTTT | 15 | TRBJ2-2 | TRBV6-2/TRBV6-3 | many | .
CASSKIPGPQHF | TGTGCCAGCAGCAAAATTCCAGGGCCCCAGCATTTT | 12 | TRBJ1-5 | TRBV3-1 | many | .
CASSESGDYGYTF | TGCGCCAGCAGTGAGTCGGGGGACTACGGCTACACCTTC | 13 | TRBJ1-2 | TRBV10-2 | medium-sized | .
CASSRRGTTDTQYF | TGTGCCAGCAGTAGGCGGGGGACCACAGATACGCAGTATTTT | 14 | TRBJ2-3 | TRBV6-5 | . | TRBD2
CASSPKDRRLNTGELFF | TGTGCCAGCAGCCCAAAAGACAGGCGATTGAACACCGGGGAGCTGTTTTTT | 17 | TRBJ2-2 | TRBV13 | few | .
CSASHGAGGPSDTQYF | TGCAGTGCTAGCCACGGAGCGGGGGGGCCCTCAGATACGCAGTATTTT | 16 | TRBJ2-3 | TRBV20-1 | medium-sized | TRBD2
CASSQGSYEQYF | TGTGCCAGCAGCCAGGGCTCCTACGAGCAGTACTTC | 12 | TRBJ2-7 | TRBV3-1 | few | .